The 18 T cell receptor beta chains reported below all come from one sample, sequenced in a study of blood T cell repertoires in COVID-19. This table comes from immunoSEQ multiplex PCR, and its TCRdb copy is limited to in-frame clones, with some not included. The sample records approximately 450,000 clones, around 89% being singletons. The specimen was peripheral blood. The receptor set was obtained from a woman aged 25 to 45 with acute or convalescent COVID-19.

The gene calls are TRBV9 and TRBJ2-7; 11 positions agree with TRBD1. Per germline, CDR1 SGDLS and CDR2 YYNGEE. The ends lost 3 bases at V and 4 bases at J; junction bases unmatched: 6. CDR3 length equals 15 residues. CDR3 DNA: TGTGCCAGCAGCGCCGGGACAGGGGGGAAATACGAGCAGTACTTC. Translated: CASSAGTGGKYEQYF.

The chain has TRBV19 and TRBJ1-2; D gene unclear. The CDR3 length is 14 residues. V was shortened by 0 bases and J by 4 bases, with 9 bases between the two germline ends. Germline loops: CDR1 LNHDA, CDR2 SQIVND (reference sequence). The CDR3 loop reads CASSIEQAAYGYTF. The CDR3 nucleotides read TGTGCCAGTAGTATAGAACAAGCGGCCTATGGCTACACCTTC.

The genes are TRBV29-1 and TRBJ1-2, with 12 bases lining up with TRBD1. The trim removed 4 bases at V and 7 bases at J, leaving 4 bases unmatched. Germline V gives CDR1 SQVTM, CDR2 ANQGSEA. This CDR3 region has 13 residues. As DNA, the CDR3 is TGCAGCGTTGCGGGGACAGGGGGCTTTGGCTACACCTTC. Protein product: CSVAGTGGFGYTF.

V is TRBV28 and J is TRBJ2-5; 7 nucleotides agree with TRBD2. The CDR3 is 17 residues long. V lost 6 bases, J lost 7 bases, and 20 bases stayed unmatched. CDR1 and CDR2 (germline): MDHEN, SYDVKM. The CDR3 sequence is CASRGGVPGTRVGTQYF. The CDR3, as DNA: TGTGCCAGCAGGGGGGGGGTACCCGGGACCCGCGTAGGGACCCAGTACTTC. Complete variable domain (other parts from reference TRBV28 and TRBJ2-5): DVKVTQSSRYLVKRTGEKVFLECVQDMDHENMFWYRQDPGLGLRLIYFSYDVKMKEKGDIPEGYSVSREKKERFSLILESASTNQTSMYLCASRGGVPGTRVGTQYFGPGTRLLVL.

CDR3 nucleotide sequence: TGTGCCACCAGTGCTGGACCCGACAGAGCCTACGAGCAGTACTTC. Its translation: CATSAGPDRAYEQYF. The genes are TRBV24-1 and TRBJ2-7; D perhaps matches TRBD1 (5 bases). V was pared by 5 bases and J by 2 bases, with 15 bases between. This CDR3 is 15 amino acids long. Germline-derived CDR1 and CDR2 are KGHDR and SFDVKD.

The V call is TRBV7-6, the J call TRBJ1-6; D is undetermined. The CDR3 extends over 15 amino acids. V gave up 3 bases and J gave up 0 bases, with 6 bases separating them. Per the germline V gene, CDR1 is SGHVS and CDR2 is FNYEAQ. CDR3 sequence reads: CASSLGSSYNSPLHF. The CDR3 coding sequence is TGTGCCAGCAGCTTGGGGAGCTCCTATAATTCACCCCTCCACTTT.

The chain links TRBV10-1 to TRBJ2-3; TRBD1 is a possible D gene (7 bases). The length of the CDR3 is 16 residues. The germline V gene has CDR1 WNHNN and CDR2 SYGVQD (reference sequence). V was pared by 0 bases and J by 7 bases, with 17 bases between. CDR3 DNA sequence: TGCGCCAGCAGTGAGTCGACAGGGCCCGGGAGATATACGCAGTATTTT. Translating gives CASSESTGPGRYTQYF.

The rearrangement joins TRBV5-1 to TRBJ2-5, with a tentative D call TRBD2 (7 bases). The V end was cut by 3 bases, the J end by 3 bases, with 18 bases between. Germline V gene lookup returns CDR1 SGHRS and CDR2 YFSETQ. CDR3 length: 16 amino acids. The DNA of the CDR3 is TGCGCCAGCAGCTCCGGGGGCGCGGGAGTAAAAGAGACCCAGTACTTC. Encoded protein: CASSSGGAGVKETQYF.

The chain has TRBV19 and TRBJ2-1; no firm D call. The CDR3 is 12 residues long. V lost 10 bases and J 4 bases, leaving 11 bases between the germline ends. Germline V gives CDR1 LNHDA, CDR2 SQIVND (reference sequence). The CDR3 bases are TGTGCCACCTTTGGGCCTTACAATGAGCAGTTCTTC. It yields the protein CATFGPYNEQFF.

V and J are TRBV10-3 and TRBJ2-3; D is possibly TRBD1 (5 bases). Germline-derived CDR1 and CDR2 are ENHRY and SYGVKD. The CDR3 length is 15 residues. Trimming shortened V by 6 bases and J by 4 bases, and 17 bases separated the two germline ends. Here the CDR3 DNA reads TGTGCCATCAGCCAGGAAGGGGTGAGATCAGATACGCAGTATTTT. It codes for CAISQEGVRSDTQYF.

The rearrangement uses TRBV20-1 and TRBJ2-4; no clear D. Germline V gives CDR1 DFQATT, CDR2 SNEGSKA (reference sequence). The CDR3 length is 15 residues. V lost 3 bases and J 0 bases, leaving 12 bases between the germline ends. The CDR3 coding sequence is TGCAGTGCTAGTGAACCAAGACTAGCCAAAAACATTCAGTACTTC. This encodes CSASEPRLAKNIQYF.

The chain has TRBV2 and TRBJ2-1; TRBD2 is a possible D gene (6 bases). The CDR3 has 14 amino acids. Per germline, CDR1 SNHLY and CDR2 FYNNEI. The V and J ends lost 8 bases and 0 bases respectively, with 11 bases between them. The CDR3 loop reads CASRGLSSYNEQFF. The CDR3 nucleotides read TGTGCCAGCCGAGGACTAAGCTCCTACAATGAGCAGTTCTTC.

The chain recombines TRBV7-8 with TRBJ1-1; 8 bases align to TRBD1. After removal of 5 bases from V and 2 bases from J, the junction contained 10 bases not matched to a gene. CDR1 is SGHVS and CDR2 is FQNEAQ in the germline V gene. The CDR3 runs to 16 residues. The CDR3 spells CASSLTAGTGNTEAFF. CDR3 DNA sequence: TGTGCCAGCAGCCTAACCGCCGGGACAGGCAACACTGAAGCTTTCTTT.

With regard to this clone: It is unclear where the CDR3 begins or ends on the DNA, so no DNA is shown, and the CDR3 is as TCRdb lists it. The CDR3 reads CASSPQVGTGADF. V gene TRBV5-1 combines with J gene TRBJ1-2; the table's D call of TRBD1 was not tested on the DNA. The CDR3 spans 13 residues, counting both ends. Germline V gene lookup returns CDR1 SGHRS and CDR2 YFSETQ.

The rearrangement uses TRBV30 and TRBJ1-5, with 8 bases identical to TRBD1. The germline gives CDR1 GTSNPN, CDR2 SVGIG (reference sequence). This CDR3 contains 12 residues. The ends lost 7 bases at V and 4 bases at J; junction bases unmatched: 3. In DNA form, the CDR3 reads TGTGCCTCGGGACAGGAAAATCAGCCCCAGCATTTT. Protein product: CASGQENQPQHF.

CDR3 bases: TGTGCCAGCAGCCCCTGGGGAGACGAGCAGTACTTC. Amino acid sequence: CASSPWGDEQYF. The genes are TRBV3-1 (or the pseudogene TRBV3-2) and TRBJ2-7; D is perhaps TRBD2 (5 bases). This CDR3 comprises 12 residues. In germline, CDR1 is LGHDT, CDR2 YNNKEL (reference sequence). V gave up 4 bases and J gave up 5 bases, with 9 bases separating them.

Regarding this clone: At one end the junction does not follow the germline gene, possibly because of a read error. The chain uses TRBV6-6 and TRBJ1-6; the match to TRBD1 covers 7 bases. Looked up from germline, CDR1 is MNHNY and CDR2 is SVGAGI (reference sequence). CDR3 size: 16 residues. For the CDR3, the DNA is TGTGCCAGCAGATACTTACAGGGGCTGCAGAATTCACCCCTCCACTTT. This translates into CASRYLQGLQNSPLHF.

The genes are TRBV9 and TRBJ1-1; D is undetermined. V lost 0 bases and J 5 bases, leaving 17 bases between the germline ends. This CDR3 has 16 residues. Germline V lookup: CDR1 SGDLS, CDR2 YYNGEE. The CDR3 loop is CASSVVVGREGTEAFF. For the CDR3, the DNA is TGTGCCAGCAGCGTAGTTGTGGGGAGGGAAGGGACTGAAGCTTTCTTT.